The 27 T cell receptor beta chains below were found in one sample sequenced in a study of blood T cell repertoires in COVID-19. Method: immunoSEQ multiplex PCR; TCRdb's copy keeps in-frame clones and lacks some. Of about 140,000 clones detected, under 80% appear once; the ten largest clones hold about 12%. Sequenced sample: peripheral blood. The receptors shown here come from a man older than 75 with acute or convalescent COVID-19.

The genes are TRBV5-1 and TRBJ2-2; no reliable D call. V was shortened by 5 bases and J by 2 bases, with 10 bases between the two germline ends. This CDR3 has 14 residues. Germline-derived CDR1 and CDR2 are SGHRS and YFSETQ. CDR3 DNA: TGCGCCAGCAGAGGAGACCGTAACACCGGGGAGCTGTTTTTT. This translates into CASRGDRNTGELFF.

This chain connects TRBV3-1 (or the pseudogene TRBV3-2) to TRBJ1-1; D remains ambiguous. V was clipped by 1 base and J by 0 bases, with 6 bases between them. The germline V gene has CDR1 LGHDT and CDR2 YNNKEL (reference sequence). The CDR3 totals 14 residues. The chain's CDR3 is CASSQGELNTEAFF. The CDR3 coding sequence is TGTGCCAGCAGCCAAGGAGAGCTGAACACTGAAGCTTTCTTT.

V is TRBV7-8 and J is TRBJ1-1; a weak D match, TRBD1 (5 bases). The CDR3 loop spans 17 amino acids. The V end lost 6 bases, the J end lost 4 bases, and 24 bases lay between the germline ends. The germline CDR1 and CDR2 sequences are SGHVS and FQNEAQ. DNA of the CDR3: TGTGCCAGCAGTGTTAGGCTCTGGAAAAGGGGCAGCACTGAAGCTTTCTTT. Its translation: CASSVRLWKRGSTEAFF.

The chain joins TRBV5-4 to TRBJ2-7; 9 bases are shared with TRBD2. This CDR3 region has 14 residues. Trimming cost V 2 bases and J 2 bases; bases outside gene matches: 2. Germline assignment: CDR1 SGHNT and CDR2 YYREEE (reference sequence). CDR3 protein: CASSLAGGTYEQYF. The DNA for the CDR3 is TGTGCCAGCAGCTTAGCGGGGGGAACCTACGAGCAGTACTTC.

This chain connects TRBV4-2 to TRBJ1-5; D unresolved. The CDR3 contains 18 residues. Trimming cost V 2 bases and J 6 bases, with 23 bases left between them. Germline assignment: CDR1 LGHNA and CDR2 YNFKEQ. Here the CDR3 reads CASSQFPRRENLLQPQHF. CDR3 nucleotide sequence: TGTGCCAGCAGCCAATTCCCTCGAAGGGAGAATCTCCTTCAGCCCCAGCATTTT.

This sequence joins TRBV27 and TRBJ1-5, with TRBD1 as a possible D gene (5 bases). The CDR3 runs 15 residues. Germline V gene lookup returns CDR1 MNHEY and CDR2 SMNVEV (reference sequence). Trimming cost V 6 bases and J 3 bases, with 15 bases left between them. The CDR3 loop reads CASSSLLDNNQPQHF. In nucleotides, the CDR3 is TGTGCCAGCAGCTCCCTGTTGGACAACAATCAGCCCCAGCATTTT.

The sample holds one count of this clone. J is TRBJ1-6 and V is TRBV7-2; no definite D call. Germline V gene sequence: CDR1 SGHTA, CDR2 FQGNSA. Trimming removed 2 bases at V and 0 bases at J, with 11 bases between. This CDR3 region has 17 residues. The CDR3 sequence is CASSLLARSSYNSPLHF. DNA for the CDR3: TGTGCCAGCAGCTTATTAGCGCGGTCCTCCTATAATTCACCCCTCCACTTT.

The rearrangement joins TRBV27 to TRBJ2-2; maybe TRBD1 (6 bases). The V end was cut by 5 bases, the J end by 6 bases, with 13 bases between. This CDR3 region has 14 residues. Germline CDR1 and CDR2: MNHEY and SMNVEV (reference sequence). CDR3 DNA sequence: TGTGCCAGCAGTCTACAGGGTCGGGCCGGGGAGCTGTTTTTT. Its protein is CASSLQGRAGELFF.

The genes are TRBV18 and TRBJ1-4, with D unclear. The CDR3 length is 18 residues. Germline V lookup: CDR1 KGHSH, CDR2 LQKENI. Trimming stripped 5 bases from V and 7 bases from J, with 26 bases between. The CDR3 bases are TGTGCCAGCTCAGCCAGCCAGGTCCTGAGGGATGTATTTGAAAAACTGTTTTTT. It codes for CASSASQVLRDVFEKLFF.

For this clone: The junction departs from germline at one end; a sequencing error may be responsible. The CDR3 sequence: CASSLGLDYEQYF. DNA of the CDR3: TGTGCCAGCAGTTTAGGCCTAGATTACGAGCAGTACTTC. The gene calls are TRBV7-8 and TRBJ2-7, with D hard to call. In germline, CDR1 is SGHVS, CDR2 FQNEAQ. The CDR3 consists of 13 residues.

This sequence joins TRBV6-2 or TRBV6-3 and TRBJ1-2; the D is unclear. V was trimmed by 4 bases and J by 7 bases, leaving 16 bases between them. The CDR3 covers 14 residues. CDR1 is MNHEY and CDR2 is SVGEGT in the germline V gene. CDR3 protein: CASSSAGPRTGYTF. The CDR3 DNA sequence: TGTGCCAGCAGTTCGGCGGGCCCCAGGACTGGCTACACCTTC.

The rearrangement uses TRBV4-1 and TRBJ1-1; TRBD1 matches at 8 bases. V lost 6 bases and J lost 4; bases outside the gene matches: 10. The CDR3 runs 15 residues. CDR1 and CDR2 (germline): MGHRA, YSYEKL. The CDR3 region has the DNA TGCGCCAGCAGTCACCGGGACACAGGGGGCACTGAAGCTTTCTTT. As protein: CASSHRDTGGTEAFF.

The chain combines TRBV24-1 with TRBJ2-5; 9 bases fit TRBD1. Germline loops: CDR1 KGHDR, CDR2 SFDVKD. The trim removed 3 bases at V and 5 bases at J, leaving 6 bases unmatched. CDR3 length equals 15 residues. The CDR3 region has the DNA TGTGCCACCAGTGATCCGACAGGGGGGGAGGAGACCCAGTACTTC. This sequence encodes CATSDPTGGEETQYF.

The V call is TRBV4-3, the J call TRBJ1-1; weak D call: TRBD1 (6 bases). With 1 base removed from V and 5 bases from J, the gap between germline ends came to 14 bases. The CDR3 consists of 15 residues. CDR1 and CDR2 from the germline V gene are LGHNA and YSLEER. The CDR3 sequence is CASSQGPHRATEAFF. CDR3 in DNA: TGCGCCAGCAGCCAAGGCCCCCACAGGGCTACTGAAGCTTTCTTT.

The chain joins TRBV9 to TRBJ1-2; D is perhaps TRBD1 (5 bases). From germline, CDR1 is SGDLS and CDR2 YYNGEE. This CDR3 contains 13 residues. The V end lost 0 bases, the J end lost 5 bases, and 8 bases lay between the germline ends. CDR3 residues: CASSVVGTYGYTF. CDR3 DNA: TGTGCCAGCAGCGTAGTGGGGACTTATGGCTACACCTTC.

This chain joins TRBV10-3 and TRBJ2-3; tentative D call: TRBD1 (5 bases). Looked up from germline, CDR1 is ENHRY and CDR2 is SYGVKD. V was shortened by 10 bases and J by 2 bases, with 16 bases between the two germline ends. The CDR3 contains 14 residues. CDR3 DNA: TGTGCCACCAAGGACACGGCGAACACAGATACGCAGTATTTT. It is translated as CATKDTANTDTQYF.

This clone was observed many times. The gene calls are TRBV7-2 and TRBJ1-5; TRBD1 is a possible D gene (5 bases). Germline CDR1 reads SGHTA; CDR2 reads FQGNSA. The CDR3 runs to 12 residues. Trimming pared 8 bases from V and 11 bases from J, leaving 16 bases between. Written as DNA, the CDR3 is TGTGCCAGCGCATTCGCGGGACGGGCCCAGCATTTT. It translates to CASAFAGRAQHF.

The V gene is TRBV24-1, the J gene TRBJ2-1, with 7 nucleotides matching TRBD2. J was trimmed by 9 bases and V by 2 bases; bases with no gene match: 9. Germline V lookup: CDR1 KGHDR, CDR2 SFDVKD. The CDR3 extends over 15 amino acids. The chain's CDR3 is CATSDWGGDQSEQFF. DNA of the CDR3: TGTGCCACCAGTGATTGGGGGGGGGATCAGAGTGAGCAGTTCTTC.

The chain combines TRBV7-2 with TRBJ2-1; weak D call: TRBD1 (5 bases). CDR1 and CDR2 from the germline V gene are SGHTA and FQGNSA. Trimming shortened V by 0 bases and J by 4 bases, and 13 bases separated the two germline ends. This CDR3 comprises 16 residues. The CDR3 loop is CASSLAGAIRYNEQFF. CDR3 sequence (DNA): TGTGCCAGCAGCTTAGCAGGGGCAATACGTTACAATGAGCAGTTCTTC.

On this clone: Germline is not matched at one junction end, which may reflect a read error. V is TRBV7-7 and J is TRBJ2-3; TRBD2 agrees at 9 bases. Per the germline V gene, CDR1 is SSHAT and CDR2 is FNYEAQ (reference sequence). The CDR3 is made up of 17 amino acids. The CDR3 loop is CASSPRGAGGPSDTQYF. CDR3 nucleotide sequence: TGTGCTAGCAGCCCGAGAGGGGCGGGGGGGCCTTCAGATACGCAGTATTTT.

V and J are TRBV5-1 and TRBJ1-6, with 9 bases that match TRBD1. The V and J ends lost 5 bases and 7 bases, in that order; junction bases with no gene match: 7. This CDR3 has 15 amino acids. CDR1 is SGHRS and CDR2 is YFSETQ in the germline V gene. CDR3 nucleotides: TGCGCCAGCAGAGAACAGGGGGCGCAAAATTCACCCCTCCACTTT. This translates into CASREQGAQNSPLHF.

The rearrangement uses TRBV6-6 and TRBJ1-2; perhaps TRBD1 as D (5 bases). The CDR3 totals 14 residues. V was cut by 4 bases and J by 3 bases, with 12 bases left in between. Per germline, CDR1 MNHNY and CDR2 SVGAGI (reference sequence). For the CDR3, the DNA is TGTGCCAGCAGTTTCCTCCCCAGGGACTATGGCTACACCTTC. This sequence encodes CASSFLPRDYGYTF.

The V and J genes are TRBV27 and TRBJ1-2; D not resolved. Per germline, CDR1 MNHEY and CDR2 SMNVEV (reference sequence). The CDR3 is 12 residues long. The V and J ends lost 6 bases and 2 bases respectively, with 7 bases between them. CDR3 residues: CASSSGNYGYTF. In DNA, the CDR3 is TGTGCCAGCAGCTCCGGGAACTATGGCTACACCTTC.

The CDR3 bases are TGCGCCAGCAGTGAGCCGCCGGAGAGCGGGCACTCCTACGAGCAGTACTTC. Translation gives CASSEPPESGHSYEQYF. The genes are TRBV10-1 and TRBJ2-7, with D possibly TRBD2 on 6 matching bases. CDR1 is WNHNN and CDR2 is SYGVQD in the germline V gene (reference sequence). This CDR3 region has 17 residues. The germline V and J ends were trimmed by 2 bases and 0 bases, with 17 bases remaining between them.

J is TRBJ2-7 and V is TRBV7-2; 13 bases line up with TRBD2. V lost 4 bases and J lost 3; bases outside the gene matches: 6. This CDR3 region has 16 residues. CDR1 and CDR2 from the germline V gene are SGHTA and FQGNSA. The CDR3 spells CASSWTSGGSSYEQYF. CDR3 sequence (DNA): TGTGCCAGCAGCTGGACTAGCGGGGGATCGAGCTACGAGCAGTACTTC.

This chain connects TRBV4-1 to TRBJ1-1; TRBD1 is a possible D gene (6 bases). The CDR3 has 14 residues. V was pared by 0 bases and J by 6 bases, with 11 bases between. The germline V gene encodes CDR1 MGHRA and CDR2 YSYEKL. The CDR3 is CASSQEQGQPEAFF. CDR3 DNA sequence: TGCGCCAGCAGCCAAGAACAGGGTCAACCTGAAGCTTTCTTT.

The V gene is TRBV5-1, the J gene TRBJ2-2; D is unclear. This CDR3 is 14 amino acids long. Germline assignment: CDR1 SGHRS and CDR2 YFSETQ. Trimming removed 1 base at V and 7 bases at J, with 11 bases between. The CDR3 DNA reads TGCGCCAGCAGCTTGAGTTTAGTTGGCGGGGAGCTGTTTTTT. It codes for CASSLSLVGGELFF.